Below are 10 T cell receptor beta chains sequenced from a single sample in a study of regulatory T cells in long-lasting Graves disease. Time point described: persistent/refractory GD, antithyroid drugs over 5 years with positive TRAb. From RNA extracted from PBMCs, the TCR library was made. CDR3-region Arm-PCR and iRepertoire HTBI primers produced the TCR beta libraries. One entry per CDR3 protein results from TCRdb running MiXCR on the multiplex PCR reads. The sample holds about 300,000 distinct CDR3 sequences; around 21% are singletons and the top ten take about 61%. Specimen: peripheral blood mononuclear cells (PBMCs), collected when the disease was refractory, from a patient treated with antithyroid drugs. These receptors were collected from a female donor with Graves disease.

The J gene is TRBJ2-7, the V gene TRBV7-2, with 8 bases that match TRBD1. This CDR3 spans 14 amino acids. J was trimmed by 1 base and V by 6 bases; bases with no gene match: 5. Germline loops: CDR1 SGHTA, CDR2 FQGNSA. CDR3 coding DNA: TGTGCCAGCAGGACGACAGGGGCGTCCTACGAGCAGTACTTC. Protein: CASRTTGASYEQYF. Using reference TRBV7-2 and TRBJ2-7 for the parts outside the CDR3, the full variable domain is GAGVSQSPSNKVTEKGKDVELRCDPISGHTALYWYRQSLGQGLEFLIYFQGNSAPDKSGLPSDRFSAERTGGSVSTLTIQRTQQEDSAVYLCASRTTGASYEQYFGPGTRLTVT.

Here the CDR3 DNA reads TGTGCCTATACCCAGGGGGCCGGTCAGCCCCAGCATTTT. It encodes CAYTQGAGQPQHF. The rearrangement links TRBV30 to TRBJ1-5, with 8 bases fitting TRBD1. CDR3 length: 13 amino acids. V was pared by 7 bases and J by 6 bases, with 8 bases of the junction left unmatched. The V gene's germline CDR1 is GTSNPN and CDR2 SVGIG (reference sequence).

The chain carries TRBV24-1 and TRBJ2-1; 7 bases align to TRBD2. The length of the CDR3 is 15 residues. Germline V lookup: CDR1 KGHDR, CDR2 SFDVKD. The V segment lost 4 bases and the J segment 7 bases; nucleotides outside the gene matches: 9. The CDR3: CATSEGGSRANEQFF. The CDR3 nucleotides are TGTGCCACCAGTGAGGGCGGGAGTCGAGCGAATGAGCAGTTCTTC.

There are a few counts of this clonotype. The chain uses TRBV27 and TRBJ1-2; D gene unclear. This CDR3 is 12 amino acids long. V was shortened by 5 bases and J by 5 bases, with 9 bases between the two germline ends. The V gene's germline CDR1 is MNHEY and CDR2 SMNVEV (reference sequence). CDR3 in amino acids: CASSGVGYGYTF. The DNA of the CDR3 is TGTGCCAGCAGTGGGGTTGGGTATGGCTACACCTTC.

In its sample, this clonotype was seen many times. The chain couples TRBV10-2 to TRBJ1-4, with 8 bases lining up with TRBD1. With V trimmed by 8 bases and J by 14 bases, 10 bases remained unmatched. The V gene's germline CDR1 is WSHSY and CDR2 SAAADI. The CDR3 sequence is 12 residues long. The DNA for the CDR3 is TGCGCCAGCGGAGGGGCGGGACAGGACCTGTTTTTT. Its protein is CASGGAGQDLFF.

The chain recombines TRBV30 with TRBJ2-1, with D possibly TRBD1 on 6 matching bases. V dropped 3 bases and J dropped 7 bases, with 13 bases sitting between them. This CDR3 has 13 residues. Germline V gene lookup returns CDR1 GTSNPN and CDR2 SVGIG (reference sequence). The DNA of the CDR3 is TGTGCCTGGAGAGCCAGGGGCGGGAATGAGCAGTTCTTC. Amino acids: CAWRARGGNEQFF. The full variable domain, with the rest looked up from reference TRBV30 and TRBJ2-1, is SQTIHQWPATLVQPVGSPLSLECTVEGTSNPNLYWYRQAAGRGLQLLFYSVGIGQISSEVPQNLSASRPQDRQFILSSKKLLLSDSGFYLCAWRARGGNEQFFGPGTRLTVL.

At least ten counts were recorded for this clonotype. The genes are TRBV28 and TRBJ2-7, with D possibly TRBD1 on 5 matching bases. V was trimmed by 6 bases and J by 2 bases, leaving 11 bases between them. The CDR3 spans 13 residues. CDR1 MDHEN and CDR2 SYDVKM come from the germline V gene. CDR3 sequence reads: CASSSTVPYEQYF. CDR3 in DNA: TGTGCCAGCAGCTCGACAGTACCCTACGAGCAGTACTTC.

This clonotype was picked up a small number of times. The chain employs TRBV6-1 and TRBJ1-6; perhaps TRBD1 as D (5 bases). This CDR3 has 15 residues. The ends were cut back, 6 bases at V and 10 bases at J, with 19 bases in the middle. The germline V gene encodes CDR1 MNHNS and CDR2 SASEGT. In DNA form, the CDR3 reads TGTGCCAGCAGCAGGGACCTGATGAAGGGCTCACCCCTCCACTTT. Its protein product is CASSRDLMKGSPLHF.

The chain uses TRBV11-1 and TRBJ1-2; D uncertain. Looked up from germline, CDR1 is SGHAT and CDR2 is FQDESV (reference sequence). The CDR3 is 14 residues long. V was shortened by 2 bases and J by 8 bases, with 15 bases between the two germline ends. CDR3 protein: CASSLILPRVGYTF. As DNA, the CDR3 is TGTGCCAGCAGCTTAATCCTGCCTCGCGTGGGCTACACCTTC.

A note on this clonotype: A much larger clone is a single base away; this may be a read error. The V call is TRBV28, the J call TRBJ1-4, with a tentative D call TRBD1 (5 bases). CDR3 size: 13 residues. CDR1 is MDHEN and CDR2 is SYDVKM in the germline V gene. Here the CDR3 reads CASRGRLGEKLLF. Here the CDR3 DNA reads TGTGCCAGCAGGGGGCGCCTCGGTGAAAAACTGCTTTTT.